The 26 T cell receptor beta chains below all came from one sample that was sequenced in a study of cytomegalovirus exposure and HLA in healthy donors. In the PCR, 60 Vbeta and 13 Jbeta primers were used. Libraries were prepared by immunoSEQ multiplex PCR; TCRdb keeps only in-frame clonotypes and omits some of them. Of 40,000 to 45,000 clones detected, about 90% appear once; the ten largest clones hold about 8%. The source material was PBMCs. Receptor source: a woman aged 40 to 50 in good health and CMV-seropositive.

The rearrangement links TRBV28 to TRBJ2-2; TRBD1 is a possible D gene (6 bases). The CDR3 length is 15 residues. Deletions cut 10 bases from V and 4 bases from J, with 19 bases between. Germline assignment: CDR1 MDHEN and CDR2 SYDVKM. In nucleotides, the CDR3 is TGTGCCACAAAGGCGGGCAGGGGATTCACCGGGGAGCTGTTTTTT. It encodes CATKAGRGFTGELFF. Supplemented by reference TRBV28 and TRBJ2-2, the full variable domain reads DVKVTQSSRYLVKRTGEKVFLECVQDMDHENMFWYRQDPGLGLRLIYFSYDVKMKEKGDIPEGYSVSREKKERFSLILESASTNQTSMYLCATKAGRGFTGELFFGEGSRLTVL.

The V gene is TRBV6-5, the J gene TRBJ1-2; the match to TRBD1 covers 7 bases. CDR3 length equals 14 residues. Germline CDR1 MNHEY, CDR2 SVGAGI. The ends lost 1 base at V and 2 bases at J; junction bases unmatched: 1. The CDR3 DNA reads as TGTGCCAGCAGTTACTTGGACAGGAACTATGGCTACACCTTC. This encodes CASSYLDRNYGYTF.

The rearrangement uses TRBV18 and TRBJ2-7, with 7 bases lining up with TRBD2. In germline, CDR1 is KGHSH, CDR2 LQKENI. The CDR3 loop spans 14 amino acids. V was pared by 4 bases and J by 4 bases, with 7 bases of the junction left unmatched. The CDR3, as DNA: TGTGCCAGCTCACTGGCCGGCGGGGGATACGAGCAGTACTTC. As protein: CASSLAGGGYEQYF.

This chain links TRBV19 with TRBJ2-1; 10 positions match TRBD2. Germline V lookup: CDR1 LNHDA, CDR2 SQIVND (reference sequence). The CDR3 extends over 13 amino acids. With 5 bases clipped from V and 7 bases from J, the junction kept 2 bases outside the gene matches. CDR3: CASSQAGGNEQFF. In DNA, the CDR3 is TGTGCCAGTAGTCAAGCGGGAGGGAATGAGCAGTTCTTC. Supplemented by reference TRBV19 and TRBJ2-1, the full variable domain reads DGGITQSPKYLFRKEGQNVTLSCEQNLNHDAMYWYRQDPGQGLRLIYYSQIVNDFQKGDIAEGYSVSREKKESFPLTVTSAQKNPTAFYLCASSQAGGNEQFFGPGTRLTVL.

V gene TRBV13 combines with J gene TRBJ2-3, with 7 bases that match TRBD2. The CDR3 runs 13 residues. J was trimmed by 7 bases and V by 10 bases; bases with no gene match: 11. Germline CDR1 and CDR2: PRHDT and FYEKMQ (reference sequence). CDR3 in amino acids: CATTLGGTHTQYF. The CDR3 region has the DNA TGTGCCACGACCCTGGGGGGGACGCATACGCAGTATTTT.

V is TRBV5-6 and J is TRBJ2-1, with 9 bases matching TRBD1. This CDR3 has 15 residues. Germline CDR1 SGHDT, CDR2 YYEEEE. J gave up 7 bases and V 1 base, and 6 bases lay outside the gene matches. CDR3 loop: CASSLLGQGHNEQFF. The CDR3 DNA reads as TGTGCCAGCAGCTTGCTGGGACAGGGTCATAATGAGCAGTTCTTC.

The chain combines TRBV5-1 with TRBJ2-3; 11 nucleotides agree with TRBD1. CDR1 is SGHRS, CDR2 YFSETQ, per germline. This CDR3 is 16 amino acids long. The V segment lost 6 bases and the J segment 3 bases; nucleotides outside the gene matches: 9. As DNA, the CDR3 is TGCGCCAGCATACCGCCCGGGACAGGGGGTACAGATACGCAGTATTTT. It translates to CASIPPGTGGTDTQYF.

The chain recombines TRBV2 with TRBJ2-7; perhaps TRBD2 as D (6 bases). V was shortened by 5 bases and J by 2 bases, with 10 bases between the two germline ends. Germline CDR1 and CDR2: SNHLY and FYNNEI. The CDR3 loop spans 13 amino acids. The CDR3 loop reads CASSRAGTYEQYF. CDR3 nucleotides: TGTGCCAGCAGTCGCGCGGGAACCTACGAGCAGTACTTC.

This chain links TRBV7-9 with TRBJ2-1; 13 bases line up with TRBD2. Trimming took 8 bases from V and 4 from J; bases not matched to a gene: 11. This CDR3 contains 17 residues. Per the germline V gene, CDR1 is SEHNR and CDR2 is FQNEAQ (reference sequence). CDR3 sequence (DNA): TGTGCCAGCGGACCGACCGGGACTAGCGGGATGTACAATGAGCAGTTCTTC. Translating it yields CASGPTGTSGMYNEQFF.

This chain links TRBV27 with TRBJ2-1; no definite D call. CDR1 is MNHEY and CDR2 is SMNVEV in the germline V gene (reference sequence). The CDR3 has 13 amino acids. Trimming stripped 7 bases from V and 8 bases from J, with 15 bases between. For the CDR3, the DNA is TGTGCCAGCATTGATACAAACGTCGATGAGCAGTTCTTC. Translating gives CASIDTNVDEQFF.

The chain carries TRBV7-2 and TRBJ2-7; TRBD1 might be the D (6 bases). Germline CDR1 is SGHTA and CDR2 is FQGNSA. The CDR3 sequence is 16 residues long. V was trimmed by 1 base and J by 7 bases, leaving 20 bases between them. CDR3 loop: CASSLGGGRGREEQYF. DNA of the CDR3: TGTGCCAGCAGCTTAGGAGGCGGCAGGGGCCGAGAAGAGCAGTACTTC.

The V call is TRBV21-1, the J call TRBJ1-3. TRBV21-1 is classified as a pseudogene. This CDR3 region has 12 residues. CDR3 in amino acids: CASSKEEVDATF. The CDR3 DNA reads TGTGCCAGCAGCAAAGAAGAGGTGGATGCTACGTTT.

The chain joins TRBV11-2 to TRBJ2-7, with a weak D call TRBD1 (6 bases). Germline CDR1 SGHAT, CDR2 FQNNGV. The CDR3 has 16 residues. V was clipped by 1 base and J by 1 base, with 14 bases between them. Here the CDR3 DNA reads TGTGCCAGCAGCTTAGCCGGACAGTCGCTATCCTACGAGCAGTACTTC. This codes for CASSLAGQSLSYEQYF.

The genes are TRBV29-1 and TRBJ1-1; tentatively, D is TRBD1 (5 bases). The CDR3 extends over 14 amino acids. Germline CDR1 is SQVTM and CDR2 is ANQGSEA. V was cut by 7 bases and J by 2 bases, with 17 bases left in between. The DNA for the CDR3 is TGCAGCGCACATTCGCAGGGTGTCAACACTGAAGCTTTCTTT. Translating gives CSAHSQGVNTEAFF.

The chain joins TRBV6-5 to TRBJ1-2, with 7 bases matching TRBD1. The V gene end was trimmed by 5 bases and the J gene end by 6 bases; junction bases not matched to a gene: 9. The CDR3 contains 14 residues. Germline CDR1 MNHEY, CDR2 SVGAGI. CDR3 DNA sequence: TGTGCCAGCAGTACTGGGACAGCCATAAATGGCTACACCTTC. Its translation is CASSTGTAINGYTF.

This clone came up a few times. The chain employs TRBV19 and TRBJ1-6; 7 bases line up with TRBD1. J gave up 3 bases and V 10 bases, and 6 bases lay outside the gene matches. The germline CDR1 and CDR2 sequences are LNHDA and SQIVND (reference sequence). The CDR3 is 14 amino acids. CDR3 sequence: CATNNRGYNSPLHF. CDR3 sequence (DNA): TGTGCCACCAACAACAGGGGCTATAATTCACCCCTCCACTTT.

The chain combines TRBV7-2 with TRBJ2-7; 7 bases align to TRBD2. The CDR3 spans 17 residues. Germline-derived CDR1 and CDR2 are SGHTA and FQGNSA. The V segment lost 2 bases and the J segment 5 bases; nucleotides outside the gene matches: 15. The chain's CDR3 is CASSLRAGAAGWDEQYF. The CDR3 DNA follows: TGTGCCAGCAGCTTAAGGGCGGGAGCCGCCGGGTGGGACGAGCAGTACTTC.

CDR3 DNA: TGTGCCAGCAGCTTAAACCTAGCGGGAGCCAATGAGCAGTTCTTC. Its translation is CASSLNLAGANEQFF. The V and J genes are TRBV7-6 and TRBJ2-1, with TRBD2 identical over 10 bases. V was pared by 2 bases and J by 6 bases, with 4 bases of the junction left unmatched. Germline V gene sequence: CDR1 SGHVS, CDR2 FNYEAQ. This CDR3 is 15 amino acids long.

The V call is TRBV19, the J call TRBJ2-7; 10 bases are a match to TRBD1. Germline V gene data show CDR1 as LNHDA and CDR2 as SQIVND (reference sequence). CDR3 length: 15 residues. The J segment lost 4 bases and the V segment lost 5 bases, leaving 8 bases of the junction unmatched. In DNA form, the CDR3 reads TGTGCCAGTAGTTTCCCCGGGACAGGGGTGTACGAGCAGTACTTC. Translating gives CASSFPGTGVYEQYF.

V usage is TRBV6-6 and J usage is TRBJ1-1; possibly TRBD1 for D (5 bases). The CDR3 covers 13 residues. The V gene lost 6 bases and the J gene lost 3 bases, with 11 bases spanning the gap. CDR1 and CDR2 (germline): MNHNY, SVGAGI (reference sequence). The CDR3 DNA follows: TGTGCCAGCAGCCAAAAGGGGCACACTGAAGCTTTCTTT. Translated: CASSQKGHTEAFF.

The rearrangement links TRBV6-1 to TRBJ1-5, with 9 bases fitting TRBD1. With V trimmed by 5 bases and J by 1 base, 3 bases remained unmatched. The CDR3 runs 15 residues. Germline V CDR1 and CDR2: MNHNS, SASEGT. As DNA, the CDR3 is TGTGCCAGCAGTAGGACAGGGGAAAGCAATCAGCCCCAGCATTTT. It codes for CASSRTGESNQPQHF.

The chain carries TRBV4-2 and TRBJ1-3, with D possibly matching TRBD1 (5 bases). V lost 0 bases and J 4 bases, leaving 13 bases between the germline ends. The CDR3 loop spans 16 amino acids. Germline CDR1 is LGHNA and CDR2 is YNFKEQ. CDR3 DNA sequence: TGTGCCAGCAGCCAAGATTTGGGAGGGGCCGGAAACACCATATATTTT. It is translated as CASSQDLGGAGNTIYF.

CDR3 bases: TGCGCCAGCTTTAGTGGCGGGGAGCTGTTTTTT. Protein: CASFSGGELFF. This chain connects TRBV10-1 to TRBJ2-2, with unresolved D. This CDR3 is built from 11 residues. V lost 8 bases to trimming and J lost 7 bases, with 8 bases between them. Germline V gives CDR1 WNHNN, CDR2 SYGVQD (reference sequence).

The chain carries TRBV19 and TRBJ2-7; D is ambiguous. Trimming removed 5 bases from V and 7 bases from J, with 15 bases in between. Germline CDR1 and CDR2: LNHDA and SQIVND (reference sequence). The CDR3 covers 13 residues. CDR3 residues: CASSFPGLSEQYF. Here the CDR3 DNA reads TGTGCCAGTAGTTTTCCAGGTCTGAGTGAGCAGTACTTC.

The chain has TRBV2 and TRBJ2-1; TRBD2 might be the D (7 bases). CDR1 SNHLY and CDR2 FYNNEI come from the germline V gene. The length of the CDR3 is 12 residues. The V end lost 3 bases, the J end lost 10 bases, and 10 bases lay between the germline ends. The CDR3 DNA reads TGTGCCAGCAGTGAGAGCGGGACAGAGCAGTTCTTC. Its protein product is CASSESGTEQFF.

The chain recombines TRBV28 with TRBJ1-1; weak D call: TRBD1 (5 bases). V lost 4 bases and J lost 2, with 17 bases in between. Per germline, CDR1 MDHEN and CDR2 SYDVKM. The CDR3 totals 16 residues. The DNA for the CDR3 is TGTGCCAGCAGTTCCTATGGCCGGGGGGGAAACACTGAAGCTTTCTTT. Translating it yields CASSSYGRGGNTEAFF.